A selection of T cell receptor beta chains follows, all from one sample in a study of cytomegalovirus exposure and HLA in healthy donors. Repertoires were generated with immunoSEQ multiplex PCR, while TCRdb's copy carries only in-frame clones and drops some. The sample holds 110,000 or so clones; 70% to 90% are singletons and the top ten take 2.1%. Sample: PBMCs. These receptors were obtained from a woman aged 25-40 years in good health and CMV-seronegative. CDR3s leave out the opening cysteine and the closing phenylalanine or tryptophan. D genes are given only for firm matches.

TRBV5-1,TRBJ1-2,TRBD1,ASRTGTAREGYT
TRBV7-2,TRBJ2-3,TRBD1,ASSLSTGADTQY
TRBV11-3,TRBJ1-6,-,ASSMGGYSPLH
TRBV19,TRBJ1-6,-,ASSPGTRNNSPLH
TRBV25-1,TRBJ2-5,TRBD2,ASARGVTAGGETQY
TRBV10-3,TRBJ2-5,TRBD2,AISGTSGGRETQY
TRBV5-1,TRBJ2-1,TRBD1,ASSFKTGMGEQF
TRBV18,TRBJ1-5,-,ASSLTRTETNQPQH
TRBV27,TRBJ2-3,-,ASSSSDTQY
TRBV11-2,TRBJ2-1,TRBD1,ASSLEDRGPNEQF
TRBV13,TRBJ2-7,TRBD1,ASSLGLQGEKSYEQY
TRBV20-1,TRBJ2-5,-,SASGETQY
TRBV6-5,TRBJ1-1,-,ASGLPGHTEAF
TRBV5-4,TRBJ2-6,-,ASSFYGGGHSGANVLT
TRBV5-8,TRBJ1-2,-,ASSPTGWYGYT
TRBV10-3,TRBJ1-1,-,ARSVAENTEAF
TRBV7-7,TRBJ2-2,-,ASTSRAGSNTGELF
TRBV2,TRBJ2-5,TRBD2,ASSEDRTSGQETQY
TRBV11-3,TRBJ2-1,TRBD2,ASSLVGLAGDEQF
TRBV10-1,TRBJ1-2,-,ASSEGYTTNYGYT
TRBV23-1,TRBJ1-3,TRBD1,ASSPTGGTGGHFPGNTIY
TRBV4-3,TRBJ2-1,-,ASSQGGVSYNEQF
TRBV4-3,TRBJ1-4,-,ASSRSELTNEKLF
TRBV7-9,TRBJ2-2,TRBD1,ASSLGQGSHGELF
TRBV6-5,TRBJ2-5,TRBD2,ASSYSGGQETQY
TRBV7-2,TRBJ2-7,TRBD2,ASSPQTSVPPYEQY
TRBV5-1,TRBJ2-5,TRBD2,ASSLRLAGETQY
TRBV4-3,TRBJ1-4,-,ASSQAGVMTNEKLF
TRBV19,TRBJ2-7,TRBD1,ASSPGTGTYEQY
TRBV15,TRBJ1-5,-,ATSRDIPNQPQH
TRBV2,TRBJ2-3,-,ASSDTGLTQY
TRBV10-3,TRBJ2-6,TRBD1,AISESGQSGANVLT
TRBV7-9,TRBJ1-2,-,ASSSPLQGNYGYT
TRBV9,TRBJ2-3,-,ASSNRQARADTQY
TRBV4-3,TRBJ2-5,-,ASSSRGTGETQY
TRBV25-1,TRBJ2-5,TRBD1,ASSDWTGAFH
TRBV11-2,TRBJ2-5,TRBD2,ASSTSGRPQETQY
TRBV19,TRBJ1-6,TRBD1,ASSIFGDSAKSPLH
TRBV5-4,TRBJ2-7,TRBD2,ASSLGGSSGASEQY
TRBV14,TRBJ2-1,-,ASSQDAPSRF
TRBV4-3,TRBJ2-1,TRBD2,ASSQERSGGGNEQF
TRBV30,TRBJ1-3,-,AWSLGGGSGNTIY
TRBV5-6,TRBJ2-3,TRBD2,ASSLSVSGDTDTQY
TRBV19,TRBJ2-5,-,ASSLPRGRGETQY
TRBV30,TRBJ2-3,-,AWTTGDTQY
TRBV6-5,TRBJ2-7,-,ASNGAFSYEQY
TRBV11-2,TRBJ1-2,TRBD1,ASSPWTGGGYT
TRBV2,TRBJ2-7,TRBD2,ASRERGGWYEQY
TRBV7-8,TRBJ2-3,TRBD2,ASSLRSGGGSTDTQY
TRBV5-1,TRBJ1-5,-,ASSRAQGGNQPQH
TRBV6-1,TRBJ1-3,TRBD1,ASSEYYDRVAGNTIY
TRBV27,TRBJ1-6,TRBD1,ASSQLGLGQRRSPLH